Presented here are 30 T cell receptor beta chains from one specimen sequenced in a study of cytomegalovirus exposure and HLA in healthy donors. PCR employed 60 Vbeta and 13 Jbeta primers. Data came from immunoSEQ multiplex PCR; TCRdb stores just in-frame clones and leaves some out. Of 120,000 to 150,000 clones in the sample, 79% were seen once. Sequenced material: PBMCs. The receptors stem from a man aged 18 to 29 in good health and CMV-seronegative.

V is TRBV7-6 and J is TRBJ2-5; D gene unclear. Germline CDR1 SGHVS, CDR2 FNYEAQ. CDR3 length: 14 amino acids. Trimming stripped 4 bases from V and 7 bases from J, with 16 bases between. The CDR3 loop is CASSSPVPGPTQYF. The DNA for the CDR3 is TGTGCCAGCAGCTCACCGGTCCCCGGTCCGACCCAGTACTTC.

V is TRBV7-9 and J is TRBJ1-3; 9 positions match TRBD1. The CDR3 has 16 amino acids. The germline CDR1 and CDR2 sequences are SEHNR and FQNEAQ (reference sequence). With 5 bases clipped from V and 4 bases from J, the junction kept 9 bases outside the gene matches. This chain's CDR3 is CASSGPGQGSGNTIYF. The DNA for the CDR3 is TGTGCCAGCAGCGGACCGGGACAGGGCAGCGGAAACACCATATATTTT.

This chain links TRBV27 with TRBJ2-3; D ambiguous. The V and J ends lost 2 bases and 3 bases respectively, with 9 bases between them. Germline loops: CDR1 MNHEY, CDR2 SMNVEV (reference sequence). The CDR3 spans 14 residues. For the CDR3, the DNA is TGTGCCAGCAGTTTAAACCCCACAACAGATACGCAGTATTTT. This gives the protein CASSLNPTTDTQYF.

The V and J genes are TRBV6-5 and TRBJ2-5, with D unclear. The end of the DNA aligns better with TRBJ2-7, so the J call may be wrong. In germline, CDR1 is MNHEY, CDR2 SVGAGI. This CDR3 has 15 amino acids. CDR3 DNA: TGTGCCAGCAGTCCCCGCGCTATCCACCCCCACGAGCAGTACTTC. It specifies CASSPRAIHPHEQYF.

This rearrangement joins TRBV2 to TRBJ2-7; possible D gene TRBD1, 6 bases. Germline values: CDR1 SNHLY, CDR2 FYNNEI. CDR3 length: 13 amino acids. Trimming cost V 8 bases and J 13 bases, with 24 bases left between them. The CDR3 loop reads CASLGSRIDRLYF. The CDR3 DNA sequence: TGTGCCAGCTTGGGGAGCCGGATCGACAGGCTATACTTC.

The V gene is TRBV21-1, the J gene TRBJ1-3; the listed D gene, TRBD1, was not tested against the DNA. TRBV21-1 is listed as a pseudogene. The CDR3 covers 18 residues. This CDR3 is CASSKAVDIPSSGNTIYF. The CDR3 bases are TGTGCCAGCAGCAAAGCGGTGGACATTCCGAGCTCTGGAAACACCATATATTTT.

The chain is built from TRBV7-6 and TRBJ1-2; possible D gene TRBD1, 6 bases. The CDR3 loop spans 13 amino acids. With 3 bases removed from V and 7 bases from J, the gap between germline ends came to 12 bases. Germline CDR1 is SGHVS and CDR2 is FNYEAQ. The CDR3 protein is CASSFSTGSGYTF. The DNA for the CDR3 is TGTGCCAGCAGCTTCTCGACAGGATCTGGCTACACCTTC. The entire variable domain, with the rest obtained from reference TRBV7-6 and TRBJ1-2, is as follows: GAGVSQSPRYKVTKRGQDVALRCDPISGHVSLYWYRQALGQGPEFLTYFNYEAQQDKSGLPNDRFSAERPEGSISTLTIQRTEQRDSAMYRCASSFSTGSGYTFGSGTRLTVV.

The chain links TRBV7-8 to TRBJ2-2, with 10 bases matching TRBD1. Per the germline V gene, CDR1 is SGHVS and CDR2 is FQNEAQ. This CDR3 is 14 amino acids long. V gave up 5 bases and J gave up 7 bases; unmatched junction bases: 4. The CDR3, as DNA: TGTGCCAGCAGCGTGGGACAGGGGTTCGGGGAGCTGTTTTTT. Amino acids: CASSVGQGFGELFF.

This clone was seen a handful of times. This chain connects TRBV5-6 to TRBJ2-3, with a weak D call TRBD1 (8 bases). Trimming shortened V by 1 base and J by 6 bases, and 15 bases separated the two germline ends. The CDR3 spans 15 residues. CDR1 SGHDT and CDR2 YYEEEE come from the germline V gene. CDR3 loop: CASSLPDRGGDTQYF. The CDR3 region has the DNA TGTGCCAGCAGCTTGCCCGACAGGGGAGGGGATACGCAGTATTTT.

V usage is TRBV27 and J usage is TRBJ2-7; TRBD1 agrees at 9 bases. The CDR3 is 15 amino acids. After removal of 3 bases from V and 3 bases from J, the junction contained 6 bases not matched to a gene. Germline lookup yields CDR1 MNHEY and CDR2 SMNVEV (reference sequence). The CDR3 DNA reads TGTGCCAGCAGTTTTAAAATGACAGGGGGCTACGAGCAGTACTTC. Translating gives CASSFKMTGGYEQYF.

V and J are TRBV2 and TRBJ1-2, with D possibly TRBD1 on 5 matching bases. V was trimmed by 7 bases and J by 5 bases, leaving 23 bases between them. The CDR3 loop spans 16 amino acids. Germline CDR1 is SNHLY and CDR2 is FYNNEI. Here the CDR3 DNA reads TGTGCCAGCACCTACGTCAGACAGAACGCTTTGTATGGCTACACCTTC. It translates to CASTYVRQNALYGYTF. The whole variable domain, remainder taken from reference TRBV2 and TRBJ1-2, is EPEVTQTPSHQVTQMGQEVILRCVPISNHLYFYWYRQILGQKVEFLVSFYNNEISEKSEIFDDQFSVERPDGSNFTLKIRSTKLEDSAMYFCASTYVRQNALYGYTFGSGTRLTVV.

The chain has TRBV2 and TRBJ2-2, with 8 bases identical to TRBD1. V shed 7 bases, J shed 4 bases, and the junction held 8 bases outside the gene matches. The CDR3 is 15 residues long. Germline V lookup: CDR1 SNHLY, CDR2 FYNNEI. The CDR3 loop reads CASTRQGSFTGELFF. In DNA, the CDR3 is TGTGCCAGCACCCGACAGGGGAGCTTCACCGGGGAGCTGTTTTTT.

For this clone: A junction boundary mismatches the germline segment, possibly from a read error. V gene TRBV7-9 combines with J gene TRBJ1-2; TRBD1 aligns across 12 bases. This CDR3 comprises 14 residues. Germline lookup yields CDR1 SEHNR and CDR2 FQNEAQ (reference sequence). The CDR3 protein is CSSSLGQGADGYTF. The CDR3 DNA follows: TGTTCCAGCAGCTTGGGACAGGGGGCCGATGGCTACACCTTC.

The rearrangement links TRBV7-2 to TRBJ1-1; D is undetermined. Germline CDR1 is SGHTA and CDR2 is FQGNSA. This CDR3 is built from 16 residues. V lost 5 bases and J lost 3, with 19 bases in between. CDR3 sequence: CASSPWGGSSYTEAFF. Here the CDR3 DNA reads TGTGCCAGCAGCCCCTGGGGAGGGTCTTCGTACACTGAAGCTTTCTTT. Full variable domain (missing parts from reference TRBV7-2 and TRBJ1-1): GAGVSQSPSNKVTEKGKDVELRCDPISGHTALYWYRQSLGQGLEFLIYFQGNSAPDKSGLPSDRFSAERTGGSVSTLTIQRTQQEDSAVYLCASSPWGGSSYTEAFFGQGTRLTVV.

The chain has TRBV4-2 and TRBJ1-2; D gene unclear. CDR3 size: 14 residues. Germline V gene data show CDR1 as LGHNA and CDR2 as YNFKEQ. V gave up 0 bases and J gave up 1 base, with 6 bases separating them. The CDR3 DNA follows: TGTGCCAGCAGCCAAGAAGAGAGTAACTATGGCTACACCTTC. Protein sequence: CASSQEESNYGYTF.

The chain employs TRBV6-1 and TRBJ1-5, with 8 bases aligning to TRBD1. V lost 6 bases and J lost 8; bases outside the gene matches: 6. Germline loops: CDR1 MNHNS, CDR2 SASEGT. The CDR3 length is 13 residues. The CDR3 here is CASRPQGVEPQHF. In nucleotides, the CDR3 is TGTGCCAGCAGACCACAGGGGGTTGAGCCCCAGCATTTT.

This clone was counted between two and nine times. The CDR3 bases are TGTGCCAGCAGCGTAGTGGAGGGGACGCAGTATTTT. It specifies CASSVVEGTQYF. V is TRBV9 and J is TRBJ2-3; D is possibly TRBD2 (6 bases). This CDR3 is built from 12 residues. The germline V gene encodes CDR1 SGDLS and CDR2 YYNGEE. V was cut by 0 bases and J by 9 bases, with 8 bases left in between. The whole variable domain, filled in from reference TRBV9 and TRBJ2-3, reads DSGVTQTPKHLITATGQRVTLRCSPRSGDLSVYWYQQSLDQGLQFLIQYYNGEERAKGNILERFSAQQFPDLHSELNLSSLELGDSALYFCASSVVEGTQYFGPGTRLTVL.

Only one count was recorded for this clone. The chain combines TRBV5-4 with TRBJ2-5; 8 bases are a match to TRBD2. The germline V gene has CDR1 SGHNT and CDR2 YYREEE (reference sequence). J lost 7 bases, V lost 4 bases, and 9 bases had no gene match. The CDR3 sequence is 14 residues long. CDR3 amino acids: CASSERGGRGTQYF. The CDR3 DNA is TGTGCCAGCAGCGAACGCGGGGGGCGGGGGACCCAGTACTTC.

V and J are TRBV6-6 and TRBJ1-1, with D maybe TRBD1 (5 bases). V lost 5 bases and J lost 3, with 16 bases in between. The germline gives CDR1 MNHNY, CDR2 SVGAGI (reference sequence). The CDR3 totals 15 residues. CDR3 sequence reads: CASSAEGSDDTEAFF. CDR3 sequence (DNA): TGTGCCAGCAGTGCGGAGGGGAGTGATGACACTGAAGCTTTCTTT.

The CDR3 spells CSVVSGGYNEQFF. CDR3 DNA: TGCAGCGTAGTTAGCGGGGGGTACAATGAGCAGTTCTTC. The genes are TRBV29-1 and TRBJ2-1, with TRBD2 identical over 10 bases. Germline trimming cut 6 bases from V and 4 bases from J; bases unmatched to any gene: 3. The CDR3 totals 13 residues. The V gene's germline CDR1 is SQVTM and CDR2 ANQGSEA.

CDR3 sequence reads: CASSQGIAGLNEQFF. Here the CDR3 DNA reads TGTGCCAGCAGCCAGGGGATTGCGGGTCTGAACGAGCAGTTCTTC. The V gene is TRBV14, the J gene TRBJ2-1, with D perhaps TRBD2 (5 bases). Between the trimmed V and J ends, which lost 3 bases and 10 bases, there was a span of 19 bases. Germline V lookup: CDR1 SGHDN, CDR2 FVKESK. The CDR3 is 15 residues long. The variable domain in full, with the rest retrieved from reference TRBV14 and TRBJ2-1, is EAGVTQFPSHSVIEKGQTVTLRCDPISGHDNLYWYRRVMGKEIKFLLHFVKESKQDESGMPNNRFLAERTGGTYSTLKVQPAELEDSGVYFCASSQGIAGLNEQFFGPGTRLTVL.

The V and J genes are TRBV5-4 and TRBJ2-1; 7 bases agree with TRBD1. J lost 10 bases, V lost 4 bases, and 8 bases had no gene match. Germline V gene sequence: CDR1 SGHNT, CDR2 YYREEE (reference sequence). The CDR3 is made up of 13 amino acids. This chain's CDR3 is CASSPDRAGEQFF. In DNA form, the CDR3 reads TGTGCCAGCAGCCCCGACAGGGCTGGAGAGCAGTTCTTC.

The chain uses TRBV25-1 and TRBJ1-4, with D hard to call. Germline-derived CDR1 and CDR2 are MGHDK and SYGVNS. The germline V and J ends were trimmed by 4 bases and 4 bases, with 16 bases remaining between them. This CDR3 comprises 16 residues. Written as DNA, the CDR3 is TGTGCCAGCAGTGGAGTCTCTGGAAGCGTTAATGAAAAACTGTTTTTT. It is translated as CASSGVSGSVNEKLFF.

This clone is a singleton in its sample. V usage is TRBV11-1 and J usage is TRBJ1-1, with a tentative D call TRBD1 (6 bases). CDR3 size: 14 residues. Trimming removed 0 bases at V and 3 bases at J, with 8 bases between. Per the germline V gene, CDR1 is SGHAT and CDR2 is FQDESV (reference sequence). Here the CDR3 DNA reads TGTGCCAGCAGCTTAGCACAGGGTGACACTGAAGCTTTCTTT. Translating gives CASSLAQGDTEAFF.

Written as DNA, the CDR3 is TGTGCCAGCAGCGTAGCGGGGACAGGGGGCGACAGCTATGGCTACACCTTC. It specifies CASSVAGTGGDSYGYTF. The chain joins TRBV9 to TRBJ1-2; 12 positions agree with TRBD1. The CDR3 runs 17 residues. Germline values: CDR1 SGDLS, CDR2 YYNGEE. The trim removed 0 bases at V and 4 bases at J, leaving 7 bases unmatched.

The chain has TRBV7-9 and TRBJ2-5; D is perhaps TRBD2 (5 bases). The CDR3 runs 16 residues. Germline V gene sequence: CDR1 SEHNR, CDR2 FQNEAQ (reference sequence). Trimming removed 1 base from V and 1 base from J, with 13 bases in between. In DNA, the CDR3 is TGTGCCAGCAGCTTAGTTCTTCAAGGACTCCAAGAGACCCAGTACTTC. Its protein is CASSLVLQGLQETQYF.

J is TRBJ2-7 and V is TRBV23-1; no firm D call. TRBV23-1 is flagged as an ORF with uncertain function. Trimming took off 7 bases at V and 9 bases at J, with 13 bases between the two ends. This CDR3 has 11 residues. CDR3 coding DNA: TGCGCCAGCAAGAGACGGTGCGGGCAGTACTTC. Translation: CASKRRCGQYF.

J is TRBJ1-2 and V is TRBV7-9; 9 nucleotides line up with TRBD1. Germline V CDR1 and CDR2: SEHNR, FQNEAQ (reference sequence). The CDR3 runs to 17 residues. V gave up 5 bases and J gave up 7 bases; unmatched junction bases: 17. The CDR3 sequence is CASSATGTGTPYSGYTF. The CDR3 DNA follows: TGTGCCAGCAGCGCAACCGGGACAGGGACACCATATTCTGGCTACACCTTC.

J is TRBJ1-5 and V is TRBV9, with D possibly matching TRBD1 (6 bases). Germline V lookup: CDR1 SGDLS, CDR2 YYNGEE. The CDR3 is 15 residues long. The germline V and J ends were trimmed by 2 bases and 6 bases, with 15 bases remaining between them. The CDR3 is CASSVDSGAGQPQHF. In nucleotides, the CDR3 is TGTGCCAGCAGCGTCGATTCAGGGGCGGGTCAGCCCCAGCATTTT.

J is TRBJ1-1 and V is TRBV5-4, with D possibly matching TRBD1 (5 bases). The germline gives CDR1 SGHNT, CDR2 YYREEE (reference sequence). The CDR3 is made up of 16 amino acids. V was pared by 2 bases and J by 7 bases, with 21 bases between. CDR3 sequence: CASSFMMPLRAGEAFF. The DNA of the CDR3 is TGTGCCAGCAGCTTCATGATGCCTCTCAGGGCTGGTGAAGCTTTCTTT.